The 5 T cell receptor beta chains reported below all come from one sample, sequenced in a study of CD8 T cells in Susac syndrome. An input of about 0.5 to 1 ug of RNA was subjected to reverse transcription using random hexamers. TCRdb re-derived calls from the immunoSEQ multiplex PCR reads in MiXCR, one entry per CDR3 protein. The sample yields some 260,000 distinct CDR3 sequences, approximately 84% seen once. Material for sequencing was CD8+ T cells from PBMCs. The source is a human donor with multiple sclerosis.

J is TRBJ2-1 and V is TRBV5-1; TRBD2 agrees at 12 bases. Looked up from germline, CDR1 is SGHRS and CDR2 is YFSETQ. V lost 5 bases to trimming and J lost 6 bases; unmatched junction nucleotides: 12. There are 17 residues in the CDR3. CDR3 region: CASSLRLAGEWANEQFF. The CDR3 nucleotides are TGCGCCAGCAGTCTCAGACTAGCGGGAGAATGGGCCAATGAGCAGTTCTTC.

CDR3 coding DNA: TGCGCCAGCAGCGGACCGGGCCTCTACAATGAGCAGTTCTTC. It yields the protein CASSGPGLYNEQFF. The chain links TRBV4-1 to TRBJ2-1; D is uncertain. The CDR3 loop spans 14 amino acids. V was clipped by 5 bases and J by 3 bases, with 11 bases between them. Germline values: CDR1 MGHRA, CDR2 YSYEKL.

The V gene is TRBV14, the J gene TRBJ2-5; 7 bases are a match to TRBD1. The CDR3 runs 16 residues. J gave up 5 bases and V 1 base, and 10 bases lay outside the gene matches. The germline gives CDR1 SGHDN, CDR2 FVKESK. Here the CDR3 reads CASSQGDRVGMETQYF. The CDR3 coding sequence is TGTGCCAGCAGCCAAGGTGACAGGGTCGGGATGGAGACCCAGTACTTC.

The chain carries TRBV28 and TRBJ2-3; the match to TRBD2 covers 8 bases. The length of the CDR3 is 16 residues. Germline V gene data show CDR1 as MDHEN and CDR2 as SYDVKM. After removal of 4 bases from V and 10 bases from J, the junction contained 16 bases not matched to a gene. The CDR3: CASSSPASGPFGAQYF. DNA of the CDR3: TGTGCCAGCAGTTCCCCCGCTAGCGGGCCGTTCGGGGCGCAGTATTTT.

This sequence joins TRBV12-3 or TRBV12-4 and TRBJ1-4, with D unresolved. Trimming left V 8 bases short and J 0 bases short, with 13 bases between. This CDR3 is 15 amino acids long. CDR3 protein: CASGPSGTTNEKLFF. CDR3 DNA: TGTGCCAGCGGCCCCTCCGGGACAACTAATGAAAAACTGTTTTTT.